The clone carrying this T cell receptor (beta chain) was seen a handful of times. Antigen specificity is unknown. This sample is drawn from a study of CD8 T cells in ankylosing spondylitis. Study-wide results and limits: Roughly eight highly homologous variants made up a TCR beta motif that seemed to typify ankylosing spondylitis blood.

Quantitative 5'-RACE was performed with molecular barcodes, and it yielded the TCR beta libraries. MiXCR was run by TCRdb on the 5' RACE reads, yielding one entry per CDR3 protein. The data show approximately 540,000 distinct CDR3 sequences, 9.5% to 15% seen once. This TCR was sampled from a male donor with ankylosing spondylitis. Sequenced material: blood, either unsorted or a sorted T cell fraction (not recorded which).

This chain's CDR3 is CASSLDLTGFSGNTIYF. As DNA, the CDR3 is TGTGCCAGCAGCTTAGATCTTACAGGGTTCTCTGGAAACACCATATATTTT. The rearrangement joins TRBV11-3 to TRBJ1-3; D possibly corresponds to TRBD1 (6 bases). The V gene lost 0 bases and the J gene lost 0 bases, with 12 bases spanning the gap. CDR1 SGHNT and CDR2 YENEEA come from the germline V gene. The CDR3 covers 17 residues.